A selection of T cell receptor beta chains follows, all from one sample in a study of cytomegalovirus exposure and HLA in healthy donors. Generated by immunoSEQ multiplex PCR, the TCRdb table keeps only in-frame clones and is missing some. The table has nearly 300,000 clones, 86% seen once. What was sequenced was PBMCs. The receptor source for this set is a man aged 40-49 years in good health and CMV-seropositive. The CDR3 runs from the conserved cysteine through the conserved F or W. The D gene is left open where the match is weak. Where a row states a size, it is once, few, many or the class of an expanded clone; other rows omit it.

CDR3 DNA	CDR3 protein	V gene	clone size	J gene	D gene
TGTGCCAGCAGTTTACCGCGGGGTCCCCAGCATTTT	CASSLPRGPQHF	TRBV28	.	TRBJ1-5	.
TGTGCCAGCAGCAACCCCTGCAAACTCGGCGGCGAGCAGTACTTC	CASSNPCKLGGEQYF	TRBV21-1	.	TRBJ2-7	.
TGTGCCAGCAGTCCGACCCCCCAGGGGCGGACTGAAGCTTTCTTT	CASSPTPQGRTEAFF	TRBV6-6	.	TRBJ1-1	.
TGTGCCAGCAGCTCAAGGGGGCCGACGAACACTGAAGCTTTCTTT	CASSSRGPTNTEAFF	TRBV7-9	.	TRBJ1-1	TRBD1
TGCGCCAGCAGCCGGGAGGACAGGGCGGTCACCAAAAACATTCAGTACTTC	CASSREDRAVTKNIQYF	TRBV4-3	.	TRBJ2-4	TRBD1
TGTGCCAGCAGTTTAGCGACAGGCTGGAATGAGCAGTTCTTC	CASSLATGWNEQFF	TRBV28	.	TRBJ2-1	.
TGTGCCAGTAGTATACGAGGCAGGGGAGGGCGAAACACCGGGGAGCTGTTTTTT	CASSIRGRGGRNTGELFF	TRBV19	.	TRBJ2-2	.
TGTGCCAGCAGTCGTATTCCCGGAGGCGGCAATCAGCCCCAGCATTTT	CASSRIPGGGNQPQHF	TRBV27	.	TRBJ1-5	.
TGTGCCAGCAGCGGGGACAGCCCGAGTTCCTACGAGCAGTACTTC	CASSGDSPSSYEQYF	TRBV9	.	TRBJ2-7	TRBD1
TGTGCCAGCAGCAGGGGGACTAACTATGGCTACACCTTC	CASSRGTNYGYTF	TRBV9	.	TRBJ1-2	.
TGTGCCAGCAGCTTGGACATGCTAGCCAAAAACATTCAGTACTTC	CASSLDMLAKNIQYF	TRBV5-4	.	TRBJ2-4	.
TGTGCCAGCAGCCTTACAGGGGGTTCACCCCTCCACTTT	CASSLTGGSPLHF	TRBV27	.	TRBJ1-6	TRBD1
TGTGCCAGCAGCTTAAAGGGGCATCAGCCCCAGCATTTT	CASSLKGHQPQHF	TRBV13	.	TRBJ1-5	.
TGTGCCACCAGCACCCGGACAGGGGAGACAGAGACCCAGTACTTC	CATSTRTGETETQYF	TRBV15	.	TRBJ2-5	TRBD1
TGTGCCAGTAGTATCCTAGCGGTGAACTCCTACAATGAGCAGTTCTTC	CASSILAVNSYNEQFF	TRBV19	.	TRBJ2-1	TRBD2
TGTGCCAGCAGTTACCCAACGGGGAATAATCAGCCCCAGCATTTT	CASSYPTGNNQPQHF	TRBV6-6	few	TRBJ1-5	.
TGTGCCAGCAGCTTAGCCCCAGCCCTCGACCGGGACAGCCTCGGCTACACCTTC	CASSLAPALDRDSLGYTF	TRBV7-9	.	TRBJ1-2	TRBD1
TGTGCCACCAGCGCCTGGTCACGACTAGCGGGAGAAAAGCCCCAGTACTTC	CATSAWSRLAGEKPQYF	TRBV15	few	TRBJ2-5	TRBD2
TGTGCCAGCAGCTTACCGGGGGGATCCACTGAAGCTTTCTTT	CASSLPGGSTEAFF	TRBV5-5	.	TRBJ1-1	.
TGTGCCAGCAGTGGCTCCCCGGGGGGCGTGAAAAACATTCAGTACTTC	CASSGSPGGVKNIQYF	TRBV6-1	.	TRBJ2-4	.
TGTGCCAGCAGTGATCCTCGGAGGGCGGCCTACGAGCAGTACTTC	CASSDPRRAAYEQYF	TRBV6-1	once	TRBJ2-7	.
TGTGCCAGCAGCGTAGGGACTAGCGGGACTTACAATGAGCAGTTCTTC	CASSVGTSGTYNEQFF	TRBV9	.	TRBJ2-1	TRBD2
TGTGCCAGCAGCCGAGGGACTAGCGGGCTCTACAACGGGTACGAGCAGTACTTC	CASSRGTSGLYNGYEQYF	TRBV5-6	.	TRBJ2-7	TRBD2
TGTGCCACCCACCGACTAGCGGAGTACCAAGAGACCCAGTACTTC	CATHRLAEYQETQYF	TRBV28	.	TRBJ2-5	TRBD2
TGTGCCAGCGGACTCGTCAGCAATCAGCCCCAGCATTTT	CASGLVSNQPQHF	TRBV28	.	TRBJ1-5	.
TGTGCCAGCAGCCGACAGGGGATCTACGAGCAGTACTTC	CASSRQGIYEQYF	TRBV27	.	TRBJ2-7	TRBD1
TGCGCCAGCAGCCAAGAAGGGGTATTTGGGGAGACCCAGTACTTC	CASSQEGVFGETQYF	TRBV4-3	.	TRBJ2-5	.
TGTGCCAGCGGGTGGGACAGGTTTCAGCCCCAGCATTTT	CASGWDRFQPQHF	TRBV6-5	.	TRBJ1-5	TRBD1
TGCGCCAGCAGCTTGGACGGGACAACTCCCCAAGAGACCCAGTACTTC	CASSLDGTTPQETQYF	TRBV5-1	once	TRBJ2-5	.
TGTGCCAGCAACCGAGGACTAGTAATATCCTACGCAGATACGCAGTATTTT	CASNRGLVISYADTQYF	TRBV5-6	.	TRBJ2-3	TRBD2
TGTGCCAGCTCACCAACGTTGGCCAGGGGTTCCTACGAGCAGTACTTC	CASSPTLARGSYEQYF	TRBV18	.	TRBJ2-7	.
TGTGCCAGCAGCCCCGTGGGAGCAAGGACAGATACGCAGTATTTT	CASSPVGARTDTQYF	TRBV11-2	.	TRBJ2-3	.
TGTGCCAGCAGCTTGGGCGGGGGCGCTGGAGAAAAACTGTTTTTT	CASSLGGGAGEKLFF	TRBV5-4	.	TRBJ1-4	.
TGTGCCAGCAGCCTCAGGGGGGAACAAGAGACCCAGTACTTC	CASSLRGEQETQYF	TRBV5-4	.	TRBJ2-5	.
TGTGCCAGCAGCCTGCAGGTGCCTCTCCTCTCTGGGGCCAACGTCCTGACTTTC	CASSLQVPLLSGANVLTF	TRBV5-5	.	TRBJ2-6	.
TGTGCCAGTAGTATAAACCAGAAAGGGGGCCGGAATCAGCCCCAGCATTTT	CASSINQKGGRNQPQHF	TRBV19	.	TRBJ1-5	TRBD1
TGTGCCAGCTCACCGAGGACAGGGGTAAATGAAAAACTGTTTTTT	CASSPRTGVNEKLFF	TRBV18	.	TRBJ1-4	TRBD1
TGTGCCAGCTCACCAAAGACTAGCTTATGGGAGACCCAGTACTTC	CASSPKTSLWETQYF	TRBV18	.	TRBJ2-5	TRBD2
TGTGCCAGCAGCTTATCACAGGGTTCGCTGGCCTACGAGCAGTACTTC	CASSLSQGSLAYEQYF	TRBV13	.	TRBJ2-7	.
TGTGCCAGCAGTGAGCGAAGGGGACTAGCGGGAGGCGAGCAGTACTTC	CASSERRGLAGGEQYF	TRBV2	.	TRBJ2-7	TRBD2
TGTGCCAGCAGCTTAGGACAGGGGCGCCACTACGAGCAGTACTTC	CASSLGQGRHYEQYF	TRBV7-2	.	TRBJ2-7	TRBD1
TGTGCCATCAGTGAGTCGAATACAGGGTTGGTCCATCGATCCTACAATGAGCAGTTCTTC	CAISESNTGLVHRSYNEQFF	TRBV10-3	once	TRBJ2-1	.
TGTGCCAGCAGCTTCGACAGTCACTCCTACGAGCAGTACTTC	CASSFDSHSYEQYF	TRBV7-2	.	TRBJ2-7	.
TGTGCCTGGAGTGTAGGGAGCGGGAGATCCTACGAGCAGTACTTC	CAWSVGSGRSYEQYF	TRBV30	.	TRBJ2-7	TRBD2